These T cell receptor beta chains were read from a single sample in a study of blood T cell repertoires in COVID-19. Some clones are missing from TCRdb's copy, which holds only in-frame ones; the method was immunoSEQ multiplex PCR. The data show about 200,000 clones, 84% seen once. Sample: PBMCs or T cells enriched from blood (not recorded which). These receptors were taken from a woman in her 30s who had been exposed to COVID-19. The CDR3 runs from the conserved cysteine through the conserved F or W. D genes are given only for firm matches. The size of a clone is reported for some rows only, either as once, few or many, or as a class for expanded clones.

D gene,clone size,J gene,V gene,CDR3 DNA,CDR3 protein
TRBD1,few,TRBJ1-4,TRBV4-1,TGCGCCAGCAGCCGGACAGGGTCAACTAATGAAAAACTGTTTTTT,CASSRTGSTNEKLFF
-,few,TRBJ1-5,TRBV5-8,TGTGCCAGCAGCACAAAGGGGGACAATCAGCCCCAGCATTTT,CASSTKGDNQPQHF
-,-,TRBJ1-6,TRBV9,TGTGCCAGCAGCGTAGCTTGGAGTCAAGATAATTCACCCCTCCACTTT,CASSVAWSQDNSPLHF
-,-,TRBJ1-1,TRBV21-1,TGTGCCTCGGCGGTCCCTATGAACACTGAAGCTTTCTTT,CASAVPMNTEAFF
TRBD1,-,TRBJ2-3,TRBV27,TGTGCCAGCAGTCTACAGGGGTCAGATACGCAGTATTTT,CASSLQGSDTQYF
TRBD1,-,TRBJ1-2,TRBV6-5,TGTGCCAGCAGATATGGGACAGACTATGGCTACACCTTC,CASRYGTDYGYTF
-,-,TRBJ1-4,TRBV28,TGTGCCAGCACCACAGGGAATCCTTGGAAACTGTTTTTT,CASTTGNPWKLFF
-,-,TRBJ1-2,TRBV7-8,TGTGCCAGCAGCTTTCAGGACTCCCCCCTCTATGGCTACACCTTC,CASSFQDSPLYGYTF
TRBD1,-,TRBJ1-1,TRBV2,TGTGCCAGCAGTCTGGACAGGGTCACTGAAGCTTTCTTT,CASSLDRVTEAFF
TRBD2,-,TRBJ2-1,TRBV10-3,TGTGCCACCGTTGGGGGGGGGAATGAGCAGTTCTTC,CATVGGGNEQFF
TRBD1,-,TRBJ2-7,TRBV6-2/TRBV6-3,TGTGCCAGCAGTTCCCGGGACAGGGGCGCCCACGAGCAGTACTTC,CASSSRDRGAHEQYF
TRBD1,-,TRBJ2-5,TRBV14,TGTGCCAGCAGCCCGTTGGGGACAGAAGAGACCCAGTACTTC,CASSPLGTEETQYF
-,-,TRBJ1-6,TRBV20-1,TGCAGTGCTAGTGACGAGGGTTGGAGAACCAGCTCCTATAATTCACCCCTCCACTTT,CSASDEGWRTSSYNSPLHF
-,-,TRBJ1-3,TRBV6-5,TGTGCCAGCGCCGGAGAGATGGGAAACACCATATATTTT,CASAGEMGNTIYF
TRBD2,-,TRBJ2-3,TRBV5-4,TGTGCCAGCAGCCCCGAACTAGCGGGGAGCACAGATACGCAGTATTTT,CASSPELAGSTDTQYF
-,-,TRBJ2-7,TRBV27,TGTGCCAGCAGTTCCAACATTGGCTACGAGCAGTACTTC,CASSSNIGYEQYF
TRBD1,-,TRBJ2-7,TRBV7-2,TGTGCCAGCAGCTCCCGACAGGGGACGACCAACGAGCAGTACTTC,CASSSRQGTTNEQYF
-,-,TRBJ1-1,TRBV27,TGTGCCAGCAGTTTAGGGAGTTTGGCTTTCTTT,CASSLGSLAFF
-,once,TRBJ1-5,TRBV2,TGTGCCAGCAGTGAAGAACAGGTTTATCAGCCCCAGCATTTT,CASSEEQVYQPQHF
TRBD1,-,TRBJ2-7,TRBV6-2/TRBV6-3,TGTGCCAGCAGTTACTCGGACAGGGGTCCCTACGAGCAGTACTTC,CASSYSDRGPYEQYF
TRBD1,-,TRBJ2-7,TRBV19,TGTGCCAGTAGTTTGTACAGGGGGCTAGGCGAGCAGTACTTC,CASSLYRGLGEQYF
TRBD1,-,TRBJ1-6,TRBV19,TGTGCCAGTAAGGACAGGCCGAATTCACCCCTCCACTTT,CASKDRPNSPLHF
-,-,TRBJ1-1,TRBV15,TGTGCCACCAGCAGAGAATTGAAGTGGGGGGAAATGAACACTGAAGCTTTCTTT,CATSRELKWGEMNTEAFF
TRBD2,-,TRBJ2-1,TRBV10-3,TGTGCCATCCTCGTCATGGGGGGGGTGGACAATGAGCAGTTCTTC,CAILVMGGVDNEQFF
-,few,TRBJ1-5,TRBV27,TGTGCCAGCAGTCCAAACAGGATGGGGAGCAATCAGCCCCAGCATTTT,CASSPNRMGSNQPQHF
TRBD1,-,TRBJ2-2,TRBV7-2,TGTGCCAGCAGCGCGGGACAGGGGAACACCGGGGAGCTGTTTTTT,CASSAGQGNTGELFF
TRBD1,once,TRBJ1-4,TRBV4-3,TGCGCCAGCAGCCAATACCGGGACAGGGAGGTCCGCGAAAAACTGTTTTTT,CASSQYRDREVREKLFF
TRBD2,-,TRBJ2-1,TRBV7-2,TGTGCCAGCAGCCAAGGGACTAGCGGGGTGAGGGAGCAGTTCTTC,CASSQGTSGVREQFF
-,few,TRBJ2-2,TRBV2,TGTGCCAGCAGTCGGGGAGCGAACACCGGGGAGCTGTTTTTT,CASSRGANTGELFF